The text below deals with one TCR beta chain. Its target is not known. Assay used: immunoSEQ multiplex PCR; TCRdb lists only in-frame clones, some missing. Of tens of thousands of clones in the sample, roughly 96% were seen once. The data derive from a study of siplizumab effects on memory and regulatory T cells. With 4 bases clipped from V and 2 bases from J, the junction kept 22 bases outside the gene matches. Germline CDR1 and CDR2: SGHRS and YFSETQ. The CDR3 consists of 21 residues. Findings and caveats of the study: In the presence of siplizumab, alloreactive sequences traceable to unstimulated CD4+ memory cells were significantly reduced. Mappable alloreactive CD4+ clones averaged about 74% Treg-derived with siplizumab versus under 30% in controls.

Sequences were obtained from naive CD4+ T cells sorted from blood. The chain has TRBV5-1 and TRBJ2-3, with 10 bases aligning to TRBD1. The TCR sequence derives from a human donor in good health. CDR3 nucleotide sequence: TGCGCCAGCAGCAGAGTTCGGGACAGGGGAATCGTGAGCCCGGTCACAGATACGCAGTATTTT. It is translated as CASSRVRDRGIVSPVTDTQYF.